These T cell receptor beta chains were read from a single sample in a study of T cell repertoires in ileal Crohn's disease. Here immunoSEQ multiplex PCR was the method, and the copy in TCRdb shows in-frame clones only, minus some. The top ten clones hold over 4.5% of a sample with 14,000 or so clones, approximately 63% of them seen once. Sequencing used ileal tissue. The receptors derive from an adult with Crohn's disease. Both conserved end residues are part of each CDR3. The D gene is left open where the match is weak. For some rows the clone size is stated as once, few or many, or as a class when expanded; others skip it.

clone_size j_call d_call v_call cdr3_nt cdr3_aa
few TRBJ2-2 - TRBV4-1 TGCGCCAGCAGACAATCCGGGACGAACACCGGGGAGCTGTTTTTT CASRQSGTNTGELFF
once TRBJ2-3 TRBD1 TRBV27 TGTGCCAGCAGTTTCCGGGACAGGGTTACAGATACGCAGTATTTT CASSFRDRVTDTQYF
- TRBJ1-5 - TRBV19 TGTGCCAGTAGTATAACGAGAATCGGTGCGGACCAGCCCCAGCATTTT CASSITRIGADQPQHF
- TRBJ1-3 TRBD1 TRBV6-1 TGTGCCAGCAGTGAAACAGGGGGCCTCTCTGGAAACACCATATATTTT CASSETGGLSGNTIYF
- TRBJ2-2 - TRBV5-6 TGTGCCAGCAAAGCGGGACACCTCACCGGGGAGCTGTTTTTT CASKAGHLTGELFF
- TRBJ2-2 TRBD1 TRBV9 TGTGCCAGCAGCGCCGGGACAGGGGGCGCCTTATCTGGGGAGCTGTTTTTT CASSAGTGGALSGELFF
- TRBJ1-1 - TRBV9 TGTGCCAGCAGCGTAACCCCTGGGGGAACGGCTGAAGCTTTCTTT CASSVTPGGTAEAFF
- TRBJ2-7 - TRBV11-2 TGTGCCAGCAGCTTAGTTGGGGCGGGGTCCTACGAGCAGTACTTC CASSLVGAGSYEQYF
- TRBJ2-2 TRBD2 TRBV18 TGTGCCAGCTCACCAATGTCTAGCGGGGGACAAAACACCGGGGAGCTGTTTTTT CASSPMSSGGQNTGELFF
- TRBJ2-1 TRBD1 TRBV6-6 TGTGCCAGCAGTTACCAGGGGGCGAGATTGGGTGAGCAGTTCTTC CASSYQGARLGEQFF
few TRBJ2-3 - TRBV5-6 TGTGCCAGCAGATTCACAAGCACAGATACGCAGTATTTT CASRFTSTDTQYF
- TRBJ1-5 - TRBV2 TGTGCCAGCAGTGGGGAGGGCAGTTATAGCAATCAGCCCCAGCATTTT CASSGEGSYSNQPQHF
- TRBJ2-5 - TRBV6-6 TGTGCCAGCAGAATCAGGGGCCAAGAGACCCAGTACTTC CASRIRGQETQYF